This T cell receptor (beta chain) is from a study of cytomegalovirus exposure and HLA in healthy donors. This clone was detected only a few times. The CDR3 sequence is 17 residues long. The J segment lost 4 bases and the V segment lost 4 bases, leaving 11 bases of the junction unmatched. Germline-derived CDR1 and CDR2 are GTSNPN and SVGIG (reference sequence). The PCR was carried out with 60 Vbeta primers and 13 Jbeta primers. The protocol was immunoSEQ multiplex PCR, while the TCRdb copy is restricted to in-frame clones and leaves out a portion. Of 150,000 to 200,000 clones in the sample, around three quarters are singletons; the top ten hold less than 2.5%.

This rearrangement joins TRBV30 to TRBJ2-6; TRBD1 aligns across 9 bases. Sequencing was done on a sample of PBMCs. The clonotype was recovered from a woman in her forties or fifties in good health and CMV-seronegative. This CDR3 reads CAWTETGGPLGANVLTF. Written as DNA, the CDR3 is TGTGCCTGGACTGAGACAGGGGGACCCCTGGGGGCCAACGTCCTGACTTTC.